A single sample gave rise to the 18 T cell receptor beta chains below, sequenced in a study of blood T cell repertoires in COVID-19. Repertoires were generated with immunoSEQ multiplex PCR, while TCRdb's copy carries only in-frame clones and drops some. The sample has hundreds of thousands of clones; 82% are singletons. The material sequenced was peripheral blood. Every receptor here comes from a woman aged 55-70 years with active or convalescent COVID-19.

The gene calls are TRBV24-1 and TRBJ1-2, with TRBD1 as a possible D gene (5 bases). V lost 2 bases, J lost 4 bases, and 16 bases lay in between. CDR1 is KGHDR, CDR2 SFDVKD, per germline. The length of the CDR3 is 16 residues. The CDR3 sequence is CATSDSQGYPIYGYTF. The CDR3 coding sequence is TGTGCCACCAGTGATTCTCAGGGCTATCCCATCTATGGCTACACCTTC.

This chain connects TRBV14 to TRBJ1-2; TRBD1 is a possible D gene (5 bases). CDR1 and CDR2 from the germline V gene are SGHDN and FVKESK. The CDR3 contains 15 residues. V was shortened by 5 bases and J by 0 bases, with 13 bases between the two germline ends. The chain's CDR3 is CASSAYRSPNYGYTF. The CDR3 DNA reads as TGTGCCAGCAGCGCATACAGGAGTCCTAACTATGGCTACACCTTC.

The CDR3: CASSDPGGYSGNTIYF. CDR3 nucleotide sequence: TGTGCCAGCAGTGACCCAGGGGGCTACTCTGGAAACACCATATATTTT. The V gene is TRBV2, the J gene TRBJ1-3, with 8 bases aligning to TRBD1. CDR3 length equals 16 residues. Germline V gene lookup returns CDR1 SNHLY and CDR2 FYNNEI. J was trimmed by 0 bases and V by 3 bases; bases with no gene match: 4. The full variable domain, in which reference TRBV2 and TRBJ1-3 provide the parts outside the CDR3, is EPEVTQTPSHQVTQMGQEVILRCVPISNHLYFYWYRQILGQKVEFLVSFYNNEISEKSEIFDDQFSVERPDGSNFTLKIRSTKLEDSAMYFCASSDPGGYSGNTIYFGEGSWLTVV.

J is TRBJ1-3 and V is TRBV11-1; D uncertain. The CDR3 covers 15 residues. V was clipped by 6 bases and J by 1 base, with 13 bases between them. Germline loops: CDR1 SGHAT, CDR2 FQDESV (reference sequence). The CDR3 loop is CASSSWESSGNTIYF. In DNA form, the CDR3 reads TGTGCCAGCAGTTCTTGGGAGTCTTCTGGAAACACCATATATTTT.

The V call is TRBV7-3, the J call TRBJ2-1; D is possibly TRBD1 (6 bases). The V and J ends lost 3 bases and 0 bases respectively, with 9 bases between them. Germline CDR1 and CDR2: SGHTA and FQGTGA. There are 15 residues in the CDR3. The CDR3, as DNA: TGTGCCAGCAGCTTCAGGGGCACCTCCTACAATGAGCAGTTCTTC. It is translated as CASSFRGTSYNEQFF.

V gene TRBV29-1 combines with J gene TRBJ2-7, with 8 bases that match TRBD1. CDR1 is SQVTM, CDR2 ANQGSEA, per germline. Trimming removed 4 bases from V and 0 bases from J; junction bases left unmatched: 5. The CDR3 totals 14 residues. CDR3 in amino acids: CSVGQGRSSYEQYF. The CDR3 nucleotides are TGCAGCGTTGGACAGGGGAGAAGCTCCTACGAGCAGTACTTC.

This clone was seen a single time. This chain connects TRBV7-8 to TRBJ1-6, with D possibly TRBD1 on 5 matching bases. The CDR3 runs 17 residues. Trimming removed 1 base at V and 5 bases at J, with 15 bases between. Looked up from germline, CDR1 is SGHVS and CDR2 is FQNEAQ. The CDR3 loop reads CASSLDGGGRHNSPLHF. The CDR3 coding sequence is TGTGCCAGCAGCTTAGACGGGGGGGGACGGCATAATTCACCCCTCCACTTT.

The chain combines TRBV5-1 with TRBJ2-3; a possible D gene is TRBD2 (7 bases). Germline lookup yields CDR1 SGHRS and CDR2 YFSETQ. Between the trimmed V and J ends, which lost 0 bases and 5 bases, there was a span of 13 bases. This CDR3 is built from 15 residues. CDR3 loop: CASSLARGRGDTQYF. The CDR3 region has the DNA TGCGCCAGCAGCTTGGCGCGGGGGCGGGGAGATACGCAGTATTTT.

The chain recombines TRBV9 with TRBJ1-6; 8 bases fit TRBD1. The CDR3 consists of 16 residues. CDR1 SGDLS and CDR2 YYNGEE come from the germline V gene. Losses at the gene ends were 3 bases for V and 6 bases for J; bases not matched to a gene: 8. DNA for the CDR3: TGTGCCAGCAGCGCGGCTCAGGGGGCTGGTAATTCACCCCTCCACTTT. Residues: CASSAAQGAGNSPLHF.

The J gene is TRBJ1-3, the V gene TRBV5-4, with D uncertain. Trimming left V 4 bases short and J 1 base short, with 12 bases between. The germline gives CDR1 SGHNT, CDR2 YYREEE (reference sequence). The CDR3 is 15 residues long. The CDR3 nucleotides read TGTGCCAGCAGCCCCGACACCTTTTCTGGAAACACCATATATTTT. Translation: CASSPDTFSGNTIYF. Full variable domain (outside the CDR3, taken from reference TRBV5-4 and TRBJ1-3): ETGVTQSPTHLIKTRGQQVTLRCSSQSGHNTVSWYQQALGQGPQFIFQYYREEENGRGNFPPRFSGLQFPNYSSELNVNALELDDSALYLCASSPDTFSGNTIYFGEGSWLTVV.

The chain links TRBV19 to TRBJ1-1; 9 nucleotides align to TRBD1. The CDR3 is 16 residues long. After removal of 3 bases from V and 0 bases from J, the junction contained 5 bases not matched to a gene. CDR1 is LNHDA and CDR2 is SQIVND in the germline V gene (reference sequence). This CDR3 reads CASSIGGQGMNTEAFF. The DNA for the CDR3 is TGTGCCAGTAGTATTGGGGGACAGGGAATGAACACTGAAGCTTTCTTT.

The CDR3 sequence is CASSMAIQGPETQYF. The CDR3 nucleotides are TGTGCCAGTAGTATGGCGATACAGGGACCAGAGACCCAGTACTTC. The V gene is TRBV19, the J gene TRBJ2-5, with a weak D call TRBD1 (6 bases). Germline V CDR1 and CDR2: LNHDA, SQIVND (reference sequence). The germline V and J ends were trimmed by 3 bases and 4 bases, with 15 bases remaining between them. The CDR3 runs 15 residues.

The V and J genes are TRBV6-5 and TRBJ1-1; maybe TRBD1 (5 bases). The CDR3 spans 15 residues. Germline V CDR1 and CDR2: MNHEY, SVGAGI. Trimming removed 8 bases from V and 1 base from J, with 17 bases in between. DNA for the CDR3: TGTGCCAGCCGAAACCAAGGGGTGGCGAACACTGAAGCTTTCTTT. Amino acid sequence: CASRNQGVANTEAFF.

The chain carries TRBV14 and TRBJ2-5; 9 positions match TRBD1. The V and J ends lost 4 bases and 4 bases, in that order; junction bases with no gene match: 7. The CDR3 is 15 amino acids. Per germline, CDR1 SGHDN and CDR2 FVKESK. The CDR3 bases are TGTGCCAGCAGCCTCGGGCAACAGGGGGCAGAGACCCAGTACTTC. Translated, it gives CASSLGQQGAETQYF.

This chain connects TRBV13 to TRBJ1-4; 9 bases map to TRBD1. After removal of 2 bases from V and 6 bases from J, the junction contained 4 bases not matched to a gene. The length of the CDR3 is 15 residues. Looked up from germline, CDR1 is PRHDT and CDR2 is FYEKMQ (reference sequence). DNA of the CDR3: TGTGCCAGCAGCTTAAGAACAGGGGGCGATGAAAAACTGTTTTTT. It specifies CASSLRTGGDEKLFF.

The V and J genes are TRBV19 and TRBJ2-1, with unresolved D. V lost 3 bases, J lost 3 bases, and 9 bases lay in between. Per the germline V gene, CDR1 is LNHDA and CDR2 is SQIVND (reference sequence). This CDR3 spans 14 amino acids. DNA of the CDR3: TGTGCCAGTAGTATTGTGGCCCTCTACAATGAGCAGTTCTTC. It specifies CASSIVALYNEQFF.

CDR3 DNA: TGCGCCAGCAGCTTGGATAGGACAGGGGGCTACGAGCAGTACTTC. Amino acids: CASSLDRTGGYEQYF. This chain links TRBV5-1 with TRBJ2-7; 10 bases match TRBD1. J was trimmed by 3 bases and V by 0 bases; bases with no gene match: 3. This CDR3 spans 15 amino acids. Germline CDR1 reads SGHRS; CDR2 reads YFSETQ.

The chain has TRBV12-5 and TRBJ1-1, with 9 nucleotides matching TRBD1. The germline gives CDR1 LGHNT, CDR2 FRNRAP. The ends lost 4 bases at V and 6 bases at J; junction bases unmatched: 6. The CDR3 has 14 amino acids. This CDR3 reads CASGSTGTGPEAFF. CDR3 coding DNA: TGTGCTAGTGGTTCCACCGGGACAGGGCCTGAAGCTTTCTTT.